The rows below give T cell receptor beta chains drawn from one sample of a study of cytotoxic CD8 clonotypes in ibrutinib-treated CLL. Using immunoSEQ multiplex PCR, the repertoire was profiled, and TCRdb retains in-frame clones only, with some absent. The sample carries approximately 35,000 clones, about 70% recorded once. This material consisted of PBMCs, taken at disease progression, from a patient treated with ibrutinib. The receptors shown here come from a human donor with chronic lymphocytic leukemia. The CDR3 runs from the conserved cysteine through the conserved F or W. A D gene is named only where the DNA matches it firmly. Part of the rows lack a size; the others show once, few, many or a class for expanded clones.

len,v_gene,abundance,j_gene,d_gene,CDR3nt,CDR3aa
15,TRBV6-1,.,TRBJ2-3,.,TGTGCCAGCAGTGAAGCTGGAGGGGGCGCAGATACGCAGTATTTT,CASSEAGGGADTQYF
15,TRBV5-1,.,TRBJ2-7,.,TGCGCCAGCAGCTTGAGGGCAAGAGAACTGGGTGAGCAGTACTTC,CASSLRARELGEQYF
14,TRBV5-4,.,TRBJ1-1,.,TGTGCCAGCAGCCGTATCGAGGAGAACACTGAAGCTTTCTTT,CASSRIEENTEAFF
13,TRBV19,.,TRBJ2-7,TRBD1,TGTGCCAGTGGACAGGGGGCGATCTACGAGCAGTACTTC,CASGQGAIYEQYF
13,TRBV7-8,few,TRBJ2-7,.,TGTGCCAGCAGCCCGACTTCGTCCTACGAGCAGTACTTC,CASSPTSSYEQYF
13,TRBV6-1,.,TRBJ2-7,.,TGTGCCAGCAGGAGGGGGGCAAACTACGAGCAGTACTTC,CASRRGANYEQYF
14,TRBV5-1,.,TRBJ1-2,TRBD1,TGCGCCAGCAGCCCAGGGGGGAGTAACTATGGCTACACCTTC,CASSPGGSNYGYTF
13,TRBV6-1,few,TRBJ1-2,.,TGTGCCAGCAGTGAAGGGGACCTCTATGGCTACACCTTC,CASSEGDLYGYTF
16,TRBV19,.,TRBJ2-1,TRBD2,TGTGCCAGTAGTCCCCGCCTGGGCGGGGGGGCCCATGAGCAGTTCTTC,CASSPRLGGGAHEQFF
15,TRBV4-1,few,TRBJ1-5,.,TGTGCCAGCAGCCAAGATGGCCAGGGCGGTCAGCCCCAGCATTTT,CASSQDGQGGQPQHF
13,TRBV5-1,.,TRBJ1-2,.,TGCGCCAGCAGCTTGGACGGGGCTGGTGACTACACCTTC,CASSLDGAGDYTF
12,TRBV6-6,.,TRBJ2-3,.,TGTGCCAGCAGCCCCCGTAGGGATACGCAGTATTTT,CASSPRRDTQYF
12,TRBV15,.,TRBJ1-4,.,TGTGCCACCAGCAGACGAGATGAAAAACTGTTTTTT,CATSRRDEKLFF
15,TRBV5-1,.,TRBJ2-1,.,TGCGCCAGCAGCTTGGGAGGGACTGAGCACAATGAGCAGTTCTTC,CASSLGGTEHNEQFF